The sequence of this T cell receptor (beta chain) was determined in a study of T cells in narcolepsy. Regarding this clone: Its antigen is still unknown.

Study conclusions and caveats: Autoreactive clone sequences were missing from some blood memory CD4+ repertoires. Autoreactive clonotypes reportedly recurred in blood of same and different patients, not controls.

The CDR3 extends over 14 amino acids. V dropped 7 bases and J dropped 8 bases, with 17 bases sitting between them. CDR1 is MDHEN and CDR2 is SYDVKM in the germline V gene. Sequencing was performed with immunoSEQ multiplex PCR; in TCRdb, only in-frame clones are kept and a portion is missing. The profile covers around 30,000 clones, with almost 90% appearing a single time and around 1.2% taken by the ten largest. The receptor comes from a human donor with narcolepsy. This sequence joins TRBV28 and TRBJ1-4; D is undetermined. Sequencing used CD45RA- memory CD4+ T cells from PBMCs. The CDR3 nucleotides are TGTGCCAGCAATACGGCCAGAAGAGGGGAAAAACTGTTTTTT. Its protein is CASNTARRGEKLFF.